Shown below are 2 T cell receptor beta chains from a single sample sequenced in a study of shared clonotypes between healthy human individuals. Naive CD8 cells, CD45RO-negative and positively selected for CCR7, excluded terminally differentiated effector memory CD45RA+ cells. Profiling relied on immunoSEQ multiplex PCR, and the TCRdb table lists in-frame clones only, not all of them. The table has 700,000 to 950,000 clones, 96% seen once. The sequenced sample was naive CD8+ T cells sorted from blood. The receptors derive from a young man in good health.

The rearrangement joins TRBV2 to TRBJ2-5; tentatively, D is TRBD1 (6 bases). V lost 7 bases, J lost 4 bases, and 7 bases lay in between. CDR1 is SNHLY, CDR2 FYNNEI, per germline. This CDR3 spans 11 amino acids. This chain's CDR3 is CASKTGETQYF. The CDR3 DNA follows: TGTGCCAGCAAGACAGGAGAGACCCAGTACTTC.

The CDR3 here is CASSLDRGNEQYF. CDR3 nucleotide sequence: TGTGCCAGCAGTTTGGACAGGGGCAACGAGCAGTACTTC. This chain joins TRBV28 and TRBJ2-7; 9 bases agree with TRBD1. The CDR3 is made up of 13 amino acids. V shed 3 bases, J shed 5 bases, and the junction held 2 bases outside the gene matches. The V gene's germline CDR1 is MDHEN and CDR2 SYDVKM. Based on the CDR3 plus reference TRBV28 and TRBJ2-7, the full variable domain is DVKVTQSSRYLVKRTGEKVFLECVQDMDHENMFWYRQDPGLGLRLIYFSYDVKMKEKGDIPEGYSVSREKKERFSLILESASTNQTSMYLCASSLDRGNEQYFGPGTRLTVT.